Following are 18 T cell receptor beta chains from one sample sequenced in a study of T cells in Graves' hyperthyroidism and ophthalmopathy. RNA transcripts gave rise to amplified TCR beta CDR3 regions. HTBI primers were used for first-round RT-PCR of the TCR CDR3. TCRdb used MiXCR to reprocess the multiplex PCR reads, holding one entry per CDR3 protein. Of 370,000 or so distinct CDR3 sequences in the sample, around a quarter were seen once. What was sequenced was blood. The source of these receptors is a man over 45 with Graves' hyperthyroidism.

This clonotype was detected many times. The gene calls are TRBV7-3 and TRBJ2-3, with D possibly matching TRBD1 (5 bases). In germline, CDR1 is SGHTA, CDR2 FQGTGA. Trimming stripped 2 bases from V and 4 bases from J, with 7 bases between. The CDR3 totals 13 residues. CDR3 sequence: CASSLGAPDTQYF. In nucleotides, the CDR3 is TGTGCCAGCAGCTTAGGGGCTCCAGATACGCAGTATTTT. Full variable domain (outside the CDR3, taken from reference TRBV7-3 and TRBJ2-3): GAGVSQTPSNKVTEKGKYVELRCDPISGHTALYWYRQSLGQGPEFLIYFQGTGAADDSGLPNDRFFAVRPEGSVSTLKIQRTERGDSAVYLCASSLGAPDTQYFGPGTRLTVL.

The V call is TRBV19, the J call TRBJ2-1; perhaps TRBD1 as D (6 bases). With 7 bases removed from V and 7 bases from J, the gap between germline ends came to 17 bases. The CDR3 spans 14 residues. Germline CDR1 and CDR2: LNHDA and SQIVND (reference sequence). CDR3 bases: TGTGCCAGTACACAAGGGGGTAGAATAAATGAGCAGTTCTTC. Protein sequence: CASTQGGRINEQFF.

The sample holds a few counts of this clonotype. The chain combines TRBV20-1 with TRBJ2-5, with 7 bases aligning to TRBD2. The length of the CDR3 is 15 residues. The trim removed 3 bases at V and 2 bases at J, leaving 9 bases unmatched. Germline V gene lookup returns CDR1 DFQATT and CDR2 SNEGSKA (reference sequence). The CDR3 spells CSARASSGAQETQYF. The CDR3 DNA follows: TGCAGTGCTAGGGCCTCTAGCGGAGCACAAGAGACCCAGTACTTC.

The CDR3 is CASSAISGELFF. The CDR3, as DNA: TGTGCCAGCAGTGCTATTTCCGGGGAGCTGTTTTTT. This sequence joins TRBV6-1 and TRBJ2-2; no definite D call. This CDR3 is 12 amino acids long. Deletions cut 4 bases from V and 6 bases from J, with 6 bases between. Per germline, CDR1 MNHNS and CDR2 SASEGT.

This clonotype has more than one count but fewer than ten. V usage is TRBV27 and J usage is TRBJ2-5; D may match TRBD1 or TRBD2 (5 bases each). The CDR3 sequence is 12 residues long. V was trimmed by 7 bases and J by 3 bases, leaving 9 bases between them. CDR1 and CDR2 from the germline V gene are MNHEY and SMNVEV (reference sequence). DNA of the CDR3: TGTGCCAGCATGGTGGGGGAAGAGACCCAGTACTTC. Translation gives CASMVGEETQYF.

In its sample, this clonotype was seen many times. The chain uses TRBV11-2 and TRBJ2-7; the D gene could be TRBD1 or TRBD2 (5 bases each). Between the trimmed V and J ends, which lost 1 base and 2 bases, there was a span of 15 bases. The CDR3 covers 16 residues. Germline V gene sequence: CDR1 SGHAT, CDR2 FQNNGV. DNA of the CDR3: TGTGCCAGCAGCTTAGGATGGGGCGGGTTTGCCTACGAGCAGTACTTC. This codes for CASSLGWGGFAYEQYF.

This clonotype was counted a few times. The chain uses TRBV30 and TRBJ2-1; 8 nucleotides agree with TRBD1. Germline V CDR1 and CDR2: GTSNPN, SVGIG (reference sequence). This CDR3 is 13 amino acids long. J gave up 1 base and V 5 bases, and 1 base lay outside the gene matches. This CDR3 is CAWDRGSYNEQFF. Written as DNA, the CDR3 is TGTGCCTGGGACAGGGGTTCCTACAATGAGCAGTTCTTC.

The table lists this clonotype with many counts. The chain couples TRBV28 to TRBJ2-7; 7 bases agree with TRBD1. CDR1 is MDHEN and CDR2 is SYDVKM in the germline V gene. V trimming: 2 bases; J trimming: 1 base; junction bases outside the gene matches: 8. This CDR3 is 16 amino acids long. The CDR3 nucleotides are TGTGCCAGCAGTTTAAGGATGACAGGGCTATCCTACGAGCAGTACTTC. Encoded protein: CASSLRMTGLSYEQYF.

This clonotype was observed a few times. The V call is TRBV5-1, the J call TRBJ1-2; the D gene is possibly TRBD1 (6 bases). From germline, CDR1 is SGHRS and CDR2 YFSETQ. Trimming left V 0 bases short and J 8 bases short, with 14 bases between. This CDR3 is built from 14 residues. The CDR3 DNA follows: TGCGCCAGCAGCTTGGATGGACAGTTTATGGGCTACACCTTC. Residues: CASSLDGQFMGYTF.

This chain's CDR3 is CSAHTAQKNYEQYF. The CDR3 DNA follows: TGCAGTGCCCACACTGCACAGAAGAACTACGAGCAGTACTTC. The V and J genes are TRBV20-1 and TRBJ2-7; no clear D gene. Trimming shortened V by 6 bases and J by 3 bases, and 18 bases separated the two germline ends. The CDR3 loop spans 14 amino acids. The V gene's germline CDR1 is DFQATT and CDR2 SNEGSKA (reference sequence).

This clonotype occurred many times. V gene TRBV28 combines with J gene TRBJ2-1; 7 bases line up with TRBD2. V dropped 8 bases and J dropped 4; count of bases not matched to a gene: 2. CDR1 MDHEN and CDR2 SYDVKM come from the germline V gene. CDR3 length: 12 residues. As DNA, the CDR3 is TGTGCCAGCGGACTAGGTTACAATGAGCAGTTCTTC. Protein product: CASGLGYNEQFF. The complete variable domain, with remaining parts taken from reference TRBV28 and TRBJ2-1, reads DVKVTQSSRYLVKRTGEKVFLECVQDMDHENMFWYRQDPGLGLRLIYFSYDVKMKEKGDIPEGYSVSREKKERFSLILESASTNQTSMYLCASGLGYNEQFFGPGTRLTVL.

This clonotype occurred a few times. Because it lacks the conserved phenylalanine or tryptophan at the end, this CDR3 is likely a read error. The chain couples TRBV2 to TRBJ2-1, with a tentative D call TRBD2 (5 bases). The CDR3 extends over 14 amino acids. The germline CDR1 and CDR2 sequences are SNHLY and FYNNEI. Trimming stripped 6 bases from V and 3 bases from J, with 12 bases between. CDR3 coding DNA: TGTGCCAGCAGCCCGACTGACTACTACAATGAGCAGTTCCTC. Its protein is CASSPTDYYNEQFL.

This clonotype came up many times. This chain connects TRBV6-1 to TRBJ1-1, with D unresolved. Looked up from germline, CDR1 is MNHNS and CDR2 is SASEGT. V was trimmed by 3 bases and J by 4 bases, leaving 9 bases between them. CDR3 length equals 13 residues. The CDR3 loop is CASSDGVGTEAFF. CDR3 coding DNA: TGTGCCAGCAGTGACGGGGTAGGCACTGAAGCTTTCTTT.

The J gene is TRBJ2-3, the V gene TRBV3-1; 13 bases are shared with TRBD2. This CDR3 is 19 amino acids long. Germline V lookup: CDR1 LGHDT, CDR2 YNNKEL (reference sequence). V gave up 7 bases and J gave up 2 bases; unmatched junction bases: 15. The CDR3 loop is CASTTSLAGGPGYTDTQYF. CDR3 nucleotide sequence: TGTGCCAGCACAACTTCACTAGCGGGAGGGCCGGGATACACAGATACGCAGTATTTT.

This chain connects TRBV20-1 to TRBJ2-1; the D gene is possibly TRBD2 (6 bases). Germline CDR1 and CDR2: DFQATT and SNEGSKA (reference sequence). This CDR3 is built from 17 residues. V lost 6 bases and J lost 0, with 21 bases in between. The CDR3 here is CSALTRDSGSSYNEQFF. CDR3 sequence (DNA): TGCAGTGCCCTTACCCGGGATAGCGGAAGCTCCTACAATGAGCAGTTCTTC.

This clonotype was seen only a few times. The genes are TRBV29-1 and TRBJ2-7; 8 bases agree with TRBD2. The CDR3 is 14 residues long. Germline V lookup: CDR1 SQVTM, CDR2 ANQGSEA. With V trimmed by 6 bases and J by 2 bases, 9 bases remained unmatched. The DNA of the CDR3 is TGCAGCGTGGGACGGGGGGGTGCTCCCTACGAGCAGTACTTC. Its translation is CSVGRGGAPYEQYF.

In this sample, this clonotype turned up a few times. The V and J genes are TRBV3-1 and TRBJ1-2; D is unresolved. The V gene's germline CDR1 is LGHDT and CDR2 YNNKEL (reference sequence). This CDR3 is 13 amino acids long. V lost 3 bases, J lost 3 bases, and 8 bases lay in between. The CDR3 DNA is TGTGCCAGCAGCCAGACGACGGACTATGGCTACACCTTC. Protein sequence: CASSQTTDYGYTF.

The rearrangement joins TRBV28 to TRBJ2-7; D gene ambiguous. The CDR3 has 14 residues. Germline V gives CDR1 MDHEN, CDR2 SYDVKM. With 1 base removed from V and 1 base from J, the gap between germline ends came to 8 bases. The CDR3 DNA sequence: TGTGCCAGCAGTTTATCCATTTTATCCTACGAGCAGTACTTC. Its protein product is CASSLSILSYEQYF.